This TCR beta chain was obtained from a study of type 1 regulatory T cells. Germline lookup yields CDR1 MNHNS and CDR2 SASEGT. This CDR3 is built from 13 residues. The V end lost 5 bases, the J end lost 3 bases, and 11 bases lay between the germline ends. This clonotype was observed many times. Its antigen remains unknown. Via MiXCR, TCRdb re-called the reads, giving one row per CDR3 protein. The table records about 42,000 distinct CDR3 sequences, over 9% of them present only once. What was sequenced was cultured non-Tr1 T cells, either the whole culture or a sorted T cell fraction (not recorded which). This clonotype originated in a human donor in good health. The chain employs TRBV6-1 and TRBJ2-7; D is possibly TRBD1 (5 bases). CDR3 region: CASSRGAGYEQYF. CDR3 DNA: TGTGCCAGCAGTAGGGGTGCTGGCTACGAGCAGTACTTC.